This TCR beta chain appears in the sequencing data of a study of OX40 agonist ivuxolimab in advanced cancers. Here immunoSEQ multiplex PCR was the method, and the copy in TCRdb shows in-frame clones only, minus some. The table lists some 90,000 clones, around 91% of them singletons, with approximately 0.81% in the top ten. This CDR3 region has 15 residues. Germline CDR1 is SGHRS and CDR2 is YFSETQ. V was shortened by 1 base and J by 5 bases, with 16 bases between the two germline ends. The chain combines TRBV5-1 with TRBJ2-7; TRBD2 is a possible D gene (5 bases). Sequences were derived from CD4+ or CD8+ T cells sorted from blood, sampled in a trial of the OX40 agonist ivuxolimab. The clonotype was recovered from an adult with an advanced solid tumor such as melanoma, head and neck, liver or kidney cancer. CDR3 in DNA: TGCGCCAGCAGCTTGTCGGCGGGTGGAGTGAACGAGCAGTACTTC. This translates into CASSLSAGGVNEQYF.